The clone carrying this T cell receptor beta chain was recorded at least ten times. Amplified regions were TCR beta CDR3 sequences from RNA transcripts. HTBI primers were the set used in a first-round RT-PCR of the TCR CDR3. In TCRdb, the multiplex PCR reads were re-called with MiXCR into one record per CDR3 protein. The table lists around 290,000 distinct CDR3 sequences, roughly 14% of them singletons. The record originates from a study of T cells in Graves' hyperthyroidism and ophthalmopathy. The CDR3 loop spans 16 amino acids. Germline CDR1 SGHRS, CDR2 YFSETQ. With V trimmed by 2 bases and J by 0 bases, 6 bases remained unmatched.

This chain connects TRBV5-1 to TRBJ1-2; the match to TRBD1 covers 8 bases. The specimen sequenced was blood. This sequence was found in a woman aged 25 to 39 with Graves' hyperthyroidism that later progressed to Graves' ophthalmopathy. The CDR3 loop is CASSFLRDRPNYGYTF. CDR3 in DNA: TGCGCCAGCAGCTTTCTCCGGGACAGGCCTAACTATGGCTACACCTTC.